Sequencing of this TCR beta chain was carried out in a study of OX40 agonist ivuxolimab in advanced cancers. General notes on the study: Ivuxolimab, which targeted the costimulatory receptor OX40 (CD134), was an agonistic, fully human IgG2 monoclonal antibody. Intravenous ivuxolimab was administered to patients every 2 weeks at six dose levels: 0.01, 0.1, 0.3, 1.5, 3 and 10 mg/kg. Of the approximately 50 dose-escalation patients, hepatocellular carcinoma was present in roughly 19, melanoma in approximately 15, renal cell carcinoma in 9 and head and neck cancer in 9. In the dose-escalation cohort, over 65% of patients were male, and the mean age was around 60 years, with a range of about 23 to 90. Patients were allowed to have had prior anti-PD-1, anti-PD-L1 or anti-CTLA-4 therapy, and approximately 43% of the dose-escalation patients had previously received checkpoint inhibitors. Three dose-escalation patients achieved partial responses, one with hepatocellular carcinoma and two with cutaneous melanoma. Peripheral TCRbeta sequencing aimed to test whether ivuxolimab altered TCR sequence diversity and caused clonal T-cell expansion. The monotherapy dose-escalation portion (N of about 52 patients) of the phase I ivuxolimab trial is reported in the paper.

The germline V gene supplies CDR1 SQVTM and CDR2 ANQGSEA. V is cut back by 7 bases and J by 8 bases, with 13 bases in the junction unmatched. Including cysteine and phenylalanine, the CDR3 has 13 amino acids. Only the CDR3 DNA stays, 39 bases, in frame from base 1. For sequencing of the TCRbeta CDR3 region, genomic DNA was extracted from the sorted cells. TCRbeta CDR3 regions were sequenced using the immunoSEQ Assay. TCRdb limited this immuneACCESS table to in-frame rearrangements with V and J called. A share of clones is missing; checked studies link under half to unresolved V genes, and the rest is unexplained. This sample has roughly 70,000 clones in its table, and approximately 91% of those were observed once. Of the sample, about 0.3% is held by the ten largest clones. Overall study outcomes, separate from this receptor: At doses from 0.1 to 3.0 mg/kg, clonal expansion was seen in both CD4+ and CD8+ blood T cells between baseline and week 6. In partial responders in the 0.1-3.0 mg/kg groups, normalized peripheral clonal expansion was found to be among the lowest, especially among CD8+ T cells. After ivuxolimab, CD8+ T cells had more expanded clones than CD4+ T cells on average. Low levels of normalized T-cell clonal expansion were also seen in some patients who did not respond. The antigen specificity of the peripheral T cells that underwent clonal expansion was not determined.

As concerns this clone: The antigen this receptor binds is unknown. No much larger clone exists at a distance of one base, and base qualities are not known. Different DNA sequences within this sample yield the same CDR3.

The trial excluded patients who had a history of autoimmune disease or who were on systemic immunosuppression. Peripheral blood for TCR sequencing was drawn from every dose cohort at baseline, at cycle 4 day 1 and at cycle 7 day 1. The samples were drawn from a first-in-human, open-label, multicenter phase I dose-escalation trial of ivuxolimab. Adults with locally advanced or metastatic melanoma, renal cell carcinoma, hepatocellular carcinoma or head and neck squamous cell carcinoma were enrolled in the trial. CD4+ and CD8+ T cells were sorted separately from peripheral blood before TCR sequencing.

The chain couples TRBV29-1 to TRBJ1-1; 7 central bases correspond to TRBD1. This sequence was found in an adult with an advanced solid tumor such as melanoma, head and neck, liver or kidney cancer. This specimen consisted of CD4+ or CD8+ T cells sorted from blood, obtained in a trial of the OX40 agonist ivuxolimab. The DNA reads as follows: TGCAGCGCCGAGGCTCAGGGGGGGTGGGAAGCTTTCTTT. This is translated as CSAEAQGGWEAFF.